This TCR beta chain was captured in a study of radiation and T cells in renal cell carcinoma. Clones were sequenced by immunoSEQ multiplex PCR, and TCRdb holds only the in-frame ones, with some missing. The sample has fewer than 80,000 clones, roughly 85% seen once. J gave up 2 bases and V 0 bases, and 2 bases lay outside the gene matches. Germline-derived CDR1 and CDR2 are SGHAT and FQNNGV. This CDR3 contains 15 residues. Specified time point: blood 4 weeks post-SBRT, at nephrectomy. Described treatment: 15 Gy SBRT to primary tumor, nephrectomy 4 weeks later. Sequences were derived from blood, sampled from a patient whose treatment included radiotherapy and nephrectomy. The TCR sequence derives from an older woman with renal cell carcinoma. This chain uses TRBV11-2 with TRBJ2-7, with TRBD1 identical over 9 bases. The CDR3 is CASSLENRGPYEQYF. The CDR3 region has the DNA TGTGCCAGCAGCTTAGAAAACAGGGGGCCCTACGAGCAGTACTTC.